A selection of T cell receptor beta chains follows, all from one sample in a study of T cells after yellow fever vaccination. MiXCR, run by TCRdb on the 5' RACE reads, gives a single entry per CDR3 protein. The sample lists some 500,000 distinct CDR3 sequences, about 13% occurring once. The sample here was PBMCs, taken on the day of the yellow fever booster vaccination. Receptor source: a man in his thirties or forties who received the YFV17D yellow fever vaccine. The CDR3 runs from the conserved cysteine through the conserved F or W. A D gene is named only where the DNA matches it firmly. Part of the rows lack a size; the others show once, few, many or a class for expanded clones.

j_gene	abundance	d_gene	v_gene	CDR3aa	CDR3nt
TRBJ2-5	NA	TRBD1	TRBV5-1	CASSALFTGEETQYF	TGCGCCAGCAGCGCGCTCTTTACAGGGGAAGAGACCCAGTACTTC
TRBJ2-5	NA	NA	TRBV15	CATSTEAGLLETQYF	TGTGCCACCAGCACAGAGGCAGGGCTCCTAGAGACCCAGTACTTC
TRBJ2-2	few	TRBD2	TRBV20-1	CSVGRGVNTGELFF	TGCAGTGTGGGGAGGGGCGTGAACACCGGGGAGCTGTTTTTT
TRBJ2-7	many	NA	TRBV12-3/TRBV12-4	CASSLPGRAVYEQYF	TGTGCCAGCAGTTTACCCGGTCGGGCGGTCTACGAGCAGTACTTC
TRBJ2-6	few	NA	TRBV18	CASSRGVISGANVLTF	TGTGCCAGCTCACGGGGGGTGATCTCCGGGGCCAACGTCCTGACTTTC
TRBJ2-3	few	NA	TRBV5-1	CASSPSVTSGDTQYF	TGCGCCAGCAGCCCGTCCGTGACTAGTGGAGATACGCAGTATTTT
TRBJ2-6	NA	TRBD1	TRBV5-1	CASSLDRGSGANVLTF	TGCGCCAGCAGCTTGGACAGGGGGTCTGGGGCCAACGTCCTGACTTTC
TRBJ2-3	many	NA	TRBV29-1	CSVETGADTQYF	TGCAGCGTTGAAACTGGAGCAGATACGCAGTATTTT
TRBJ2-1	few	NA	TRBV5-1	CASSLGAESSYNEQFF	TGCGCCAGCAGCTTAGGGGCGGAAAGCTCCTACAATGAGCAGTTCTTC
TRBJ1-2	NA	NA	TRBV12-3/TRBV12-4	CASSLTASYGYTF	TGTGCCAGCAGTTTGACAGCAAGCTATGGCTACACCTTC
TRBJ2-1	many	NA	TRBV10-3	CAISGGDEQFF	TGTGCCATCAGTGGGGGGGATGAGCAGTTCTTC
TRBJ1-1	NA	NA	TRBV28	CASRFIRERKAFF	TGTGCCAGCAGATTTATCAGGGAGAGAAAAGCTTTCTTT
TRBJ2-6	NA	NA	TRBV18	CASSPSDSSGANVLTF	TGTGCCAGCTCACCATCTGACAGCTCTGGGGCCAACGTCCTGACTTTC
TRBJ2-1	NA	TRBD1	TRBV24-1	CATSEPRQGANEQFF	TGTGCCACCAGTGAGCCTCGACAGGGAGCGAATGAGCAGTTCTTC
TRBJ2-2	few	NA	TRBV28	CASSLGLPNTGELFF	TGTGCCAGCAGTTTAGGACTTCCGAACACCGGGGAGCTGTTTTTT
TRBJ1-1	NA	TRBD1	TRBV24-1	CATSDIGQDTEAFF	TGTGCCACCAGTGACATTGGACAGGACACTGAAGCTTTCTTT
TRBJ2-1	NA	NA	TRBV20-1	CSAKMIEQFF	TGCAGTGCAAAAATGATCGAGCAGTTCTTC
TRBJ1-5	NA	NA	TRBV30	CAWSVGVGAIVDQPQHF	TGTGCCTGGAGTGTAGGGGTCGGGGCTATAGTTGATCAGCCCCAGCATTTT
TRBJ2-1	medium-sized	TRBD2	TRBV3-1	CASSQESGLERKQFF	TGTGCCAGCAGCCAAGAATCCGGACTAGAACGGAAACAGTTCTTC
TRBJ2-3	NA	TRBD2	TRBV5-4	CASSFLAESTDTQYF	TGTGCCAGCAGCTTTCTAGCGGAGAGCACAGATACGCAGTATTTT
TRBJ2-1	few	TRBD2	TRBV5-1	CASSLELAGLQFF	TGCGCCAGCAGCTTGGAACTAGCGGGACTTCAGTTCTTC
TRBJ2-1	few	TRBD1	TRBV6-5	CASSYSGGGSNEQFF	TGTGCCAGCAGTTACTCAGGGGGCGGGTCCAATGAGCAGTTCTTC
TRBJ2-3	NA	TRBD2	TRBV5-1	CASSQPPSGEYF	TGCGCCAGCAGCCAGCCCCCTAGCGGGGAGTATTTT
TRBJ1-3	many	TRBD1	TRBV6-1	CASSVGTVSGNTIYF	TGTGCCAGCAGCGTCGGGACAGTCTCTGGAAACACCATATATTTT
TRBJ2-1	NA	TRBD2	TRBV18	CASSPPLTSGFYNEQFF	TGTGCCAGCTCACCACCTCTCACTAGCGGGTTCTACAATGAGCAGTTCTTC
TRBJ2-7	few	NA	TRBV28	CASRVFSEQYF	TGTGCCAGCAGGGTTTTCAGCGAGCAGTACTTC
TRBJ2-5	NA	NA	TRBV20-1	CSATGGRETQYF	TGCAGTGCCACCGGGGGTCGAGAGACCCAGTACTTC
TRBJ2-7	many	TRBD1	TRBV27	CASSRPGTGIYEQYF	TGTGCCAGCAGCCGCCCAGGGACAGGGATCTACGAGCAGTACTTC
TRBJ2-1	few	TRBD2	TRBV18	CASSLADLNEQFF	TGTGCCAGCTCCCTAGCGGATCTCAATGAGCAGTTCTTC
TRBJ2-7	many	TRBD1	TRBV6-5	CASSYRGLDEQYF	TGTGCCAGCAGTTACAGGGGGCTTGACGAGCAGTACTTC
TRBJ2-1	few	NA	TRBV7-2	CASSISASSYNEQFF	TGTGCCAGCAGCATCAGCGCCTCCTCCTACAATGAGCAGTTCTTC
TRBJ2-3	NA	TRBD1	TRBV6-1	CASRPTGRTDTQYF	TGTGCCAGCAGACCGACAGGGCGCACAGATACGCAGTATTTT
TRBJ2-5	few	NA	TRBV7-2	CASSLEGGIKAQYF	TGTGCCAGCAGCTTAGAGGGTGGGATTAAGGCCCAGTACTTC
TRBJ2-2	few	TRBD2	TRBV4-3	CASSRRRGTNTGELFF	TGCGCCAGCAGCCGGCGGCGGGGGACGAACACCGGGGAGCTGTTTTTT
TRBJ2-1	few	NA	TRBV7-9	CASRPGARIEQFF	TGTGCCAGCAGACCTGGGGCTAGAATTGAGCAGTTCTTC
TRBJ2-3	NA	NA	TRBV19	CASSQQGGGRTDTQYF	TGTGCCAGTAGTCAACAGGGTGGGGGTCGCACAGATACGCAGTATTTT
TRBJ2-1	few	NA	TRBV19	CASSIVVGSYNEQFF	TGTGCCAGTAGTATAGTCGTGGGTAGCTACAATGAGCAGTTCTTC
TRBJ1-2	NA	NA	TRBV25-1	CASSLAINYGYTF	TGTGCCAGCAGTTTGGCCATTAACTATGGCTACACCTTC
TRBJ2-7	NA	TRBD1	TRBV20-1	CSAPPVTGPHEQYF	TGCAGTGCCCCGCCCGTGACAGGGCCCCACGAGCAGTACTTC
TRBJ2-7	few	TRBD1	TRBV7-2	CASSLDRLTYEQYF	TGTGCCAGCAGCTTGGACAGGTTGACCTACGAGCAGTACTTC